This note documents a single T cell receptor beta chain sequence. Antigen specificity is unknown. Clones were sequenced by immunoSEQ multiplex PCR, and TCRdb holds only the in-frame ones, with some missing. The sample includes over 200,000 clones, 90% of them seen just once. This sample was included in a study of cytomegalovirus exposure and HLA in healthy donors. Findings and caveats of the study: The study labeled about 160 TCR beta chains cytomegalovirus-associated. First-cohort TCR clusters were later found to tend to co-occur in the 120 or so validation repertoires.

The ends lost 5 bases at V and 5 bases at J; junction bases unmatched: 10. Germline V gene lookup returns CDR1 MNHEY and CDR2 SVGAGI. The CDR3 spans 15 residues. The donors were in the approximately 120-subject validation cohort; that cohort was separate from the roughly 660-subject first cohort. V gene TRBV6-5 combines with J gene TRBJ1-1; 8 nucleotides align to TRBD1. Sequenced material: PBMCs. The sequence came from a woman aged 18-29 years in good health and CMV-seronegative. In DNA form, the CDR3 reads TGTGCCAGCAGTCCAAGACAGGGGTTGGGGACTGAAGCTTTCTTT. Its protein product is CASSPRQGLGTEAFF.